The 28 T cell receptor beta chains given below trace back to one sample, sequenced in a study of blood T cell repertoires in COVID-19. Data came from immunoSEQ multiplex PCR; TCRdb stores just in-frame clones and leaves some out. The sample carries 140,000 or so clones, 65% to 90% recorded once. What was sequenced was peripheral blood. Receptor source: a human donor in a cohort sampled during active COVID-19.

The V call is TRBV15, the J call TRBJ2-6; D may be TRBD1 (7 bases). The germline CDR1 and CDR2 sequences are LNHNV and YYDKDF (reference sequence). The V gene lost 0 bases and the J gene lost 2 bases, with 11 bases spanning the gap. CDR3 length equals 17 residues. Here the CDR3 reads CATSRERRGPGANVLTF. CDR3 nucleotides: TGTGCCACCAGCAGAGAACGGAGGGGGCCTGGGGCCAACGTCCTGACTTTC.

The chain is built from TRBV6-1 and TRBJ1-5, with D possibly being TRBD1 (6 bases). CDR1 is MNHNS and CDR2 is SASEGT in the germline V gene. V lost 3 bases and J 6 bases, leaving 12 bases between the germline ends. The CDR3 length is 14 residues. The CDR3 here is CASSDTGFRQPQHF. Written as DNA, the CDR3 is TGTGCCAGCAGTGATACAGGGTTCCGTCAGCCCCAGCATTTT.

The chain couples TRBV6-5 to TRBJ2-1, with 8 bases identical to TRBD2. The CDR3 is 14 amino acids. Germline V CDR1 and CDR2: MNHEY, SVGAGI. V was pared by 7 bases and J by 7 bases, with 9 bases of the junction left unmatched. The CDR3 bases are TGTGCCAGCACCCGGGGGGGGTCTTTTAATGAGCAGTTCTTC. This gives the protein CASTRGGSFNEQFF.

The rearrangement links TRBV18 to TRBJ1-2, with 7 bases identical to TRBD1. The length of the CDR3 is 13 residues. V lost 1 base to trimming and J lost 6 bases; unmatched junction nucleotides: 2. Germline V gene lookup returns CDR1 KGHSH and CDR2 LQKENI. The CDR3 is CASSPLQGDGYTF. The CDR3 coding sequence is TGTGCCAGCTCACCACTTCAGGGGGATGGCTACACCTTC.

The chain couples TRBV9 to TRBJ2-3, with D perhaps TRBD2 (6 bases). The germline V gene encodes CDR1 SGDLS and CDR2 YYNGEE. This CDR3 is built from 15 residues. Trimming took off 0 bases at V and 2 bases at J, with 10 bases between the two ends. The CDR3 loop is CASSVVGGYTDTQYF. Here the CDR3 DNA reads TGTGCCAGCAGCGTAGTCGGAGGGTACACAGATACGCAGTATTTT. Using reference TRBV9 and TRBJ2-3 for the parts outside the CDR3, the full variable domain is DSGVTQTPKHLITATGQRVTLRCSPRSGDLSVYWYQQSLDQGLQFLIQYYNGEERAKGNILERFSAQQFPDLHSELNLSSLELGDSALYFCASSVVGGYTDTQYFGPGTRLTVL.

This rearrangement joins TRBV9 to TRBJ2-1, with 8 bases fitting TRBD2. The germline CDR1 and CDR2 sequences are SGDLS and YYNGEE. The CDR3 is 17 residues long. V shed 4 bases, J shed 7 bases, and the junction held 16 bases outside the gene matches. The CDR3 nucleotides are TGTGCCAGCAGCCCGAGGACTAGCTTTCTTGGGGAGAATGAGCAGTTCTTC. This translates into CASSPRTSFLGENEQFF.

The CDR3 nucleotides are TGTGCCACCAGTGACAGGGGCCCTGGGGCCAACGTCCTGACTTTC. Its translation is CATSDRGPGANVLTF. The chain joins TRBV24-1 to TRBJ2-6; tentative D call: TRBD1 (6 bases). CDR1 and CDR2 from the germline V gene are KGHDR and SFDVKD. Trimming took off 4 bases at V and 2 bases at J, with 8 bases between the two ends. The length of the CDR3 is 15 residues.

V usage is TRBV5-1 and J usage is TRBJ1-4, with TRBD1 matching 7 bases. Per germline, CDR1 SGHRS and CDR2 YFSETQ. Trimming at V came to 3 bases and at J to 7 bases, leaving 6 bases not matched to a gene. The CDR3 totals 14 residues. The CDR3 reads CASSSGAGGEKLFF. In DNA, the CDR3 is TGCGCCAGCAGCTCCGGGGCAGGGGGTGAAAAACTGTTTTTT.

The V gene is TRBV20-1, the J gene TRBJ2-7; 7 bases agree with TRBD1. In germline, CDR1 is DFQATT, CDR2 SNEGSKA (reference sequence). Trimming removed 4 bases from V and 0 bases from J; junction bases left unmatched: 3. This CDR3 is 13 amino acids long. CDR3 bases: TGCAGTGCTATTGACAGGGTCTCCTACGAGCAGTACTTC. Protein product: CSAIDRVSYEQYF.

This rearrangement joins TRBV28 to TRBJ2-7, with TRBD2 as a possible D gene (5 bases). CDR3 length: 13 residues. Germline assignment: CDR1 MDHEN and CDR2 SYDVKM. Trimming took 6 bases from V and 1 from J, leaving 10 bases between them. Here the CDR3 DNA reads TGTGCCAGCAGGAGGGCAAGTTCCTACGAGCAGTACTTC. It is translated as CASRRASSYEQYF. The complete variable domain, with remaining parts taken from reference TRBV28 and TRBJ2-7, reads DVKVTQSSRYLVKRTGEKVFLECVQDMDHENMFWYRQDPGLGLRLIYFSYDVKMKEKGDIPEGYSVSREKKERFSLILESASTNQTSMYLCASRRASSYEQYFGPGTRLTVT.

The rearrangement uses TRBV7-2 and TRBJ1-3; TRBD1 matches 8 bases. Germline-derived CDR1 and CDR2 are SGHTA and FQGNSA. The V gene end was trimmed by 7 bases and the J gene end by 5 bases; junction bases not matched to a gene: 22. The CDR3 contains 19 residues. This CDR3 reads CASTYQIFQGAGGRNTIYF. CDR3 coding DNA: TGTGCCAGCACCTACCAAATTTTCCAGGGGGCAGGTGGGAGAAACACCATATATTTT.

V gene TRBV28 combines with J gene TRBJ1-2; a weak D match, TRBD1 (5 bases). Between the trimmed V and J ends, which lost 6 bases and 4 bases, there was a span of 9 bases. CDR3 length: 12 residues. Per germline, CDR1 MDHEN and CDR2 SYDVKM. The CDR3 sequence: CASRKTAYGYTF. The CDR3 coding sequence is TGTGCCAGCAGAAAGACAGCCTATGGCTACACCTTC.

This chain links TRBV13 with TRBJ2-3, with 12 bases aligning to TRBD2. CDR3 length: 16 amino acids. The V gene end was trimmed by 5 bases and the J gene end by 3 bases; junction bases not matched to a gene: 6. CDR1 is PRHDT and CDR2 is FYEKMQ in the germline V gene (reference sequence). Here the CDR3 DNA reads TGTGCCAGCAGCGAGACTAGCGGGAGTGGGACAGATACGCAGTATTTT. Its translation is CASSETSGSGTDTQYF. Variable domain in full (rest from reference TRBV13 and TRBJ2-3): AAGVIQSPRHLIKEKRETATLKCYPIPRHDTVYWYQQGPGQDPQFLISFYEKMQSDKGSIPDRFSAQQFSDYHSELNMSSLELGDSALYFCASSETSGSGTDTQYFGPGTRLTVL.

The CDR3 DNA reads as TGTGCCAGTCAACAGGGCACAGATACGCAGTATTTT. Protein: CASQQGTDTQYF. The chain couples TRBV19 to TRBJ2-3; perhaps TRBD1 as D (5 bases). Germline values: CDR1 LNHDA, CDR2 SQIVND (reference sequence). The CDR3 is made up of 12 amino acids. V was trimmed by 8 bases and J by 1 base, leaving 7 bases between them.

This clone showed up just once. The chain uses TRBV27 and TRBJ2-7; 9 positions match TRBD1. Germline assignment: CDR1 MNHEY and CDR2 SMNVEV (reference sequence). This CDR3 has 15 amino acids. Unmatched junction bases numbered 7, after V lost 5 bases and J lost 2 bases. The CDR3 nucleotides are TGTGCCAGCAGTCTACAGACAGGGGGTACCTACGAGCAGTACTTC. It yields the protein CASSLQTGGTYEQYF.

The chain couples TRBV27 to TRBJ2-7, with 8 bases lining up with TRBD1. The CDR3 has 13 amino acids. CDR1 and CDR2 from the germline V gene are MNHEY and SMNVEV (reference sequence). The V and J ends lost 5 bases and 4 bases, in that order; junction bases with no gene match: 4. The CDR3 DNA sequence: TGTGCCAGCAGTGCGTACAGGGGGTACGAGCAGTACTTC. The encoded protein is CASSAYRGYEQYF.

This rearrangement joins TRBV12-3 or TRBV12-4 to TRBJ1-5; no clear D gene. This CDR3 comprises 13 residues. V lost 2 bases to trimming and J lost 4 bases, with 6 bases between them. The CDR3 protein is CASSLTGNQPQHF. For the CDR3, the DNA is TGTGCCAGCAGTTTAACGGGTAATCAGCCCCAGCATTTT.

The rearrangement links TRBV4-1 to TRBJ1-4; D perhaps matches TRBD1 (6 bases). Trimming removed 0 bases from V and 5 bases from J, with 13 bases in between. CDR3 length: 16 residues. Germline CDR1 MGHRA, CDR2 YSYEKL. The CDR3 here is CASSQDGQGKNEKLFF. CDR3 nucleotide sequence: TGCGCCAGCAGCCAAGATGGGCAGGGGAAGAATGAAAAACTGTTTTTT.

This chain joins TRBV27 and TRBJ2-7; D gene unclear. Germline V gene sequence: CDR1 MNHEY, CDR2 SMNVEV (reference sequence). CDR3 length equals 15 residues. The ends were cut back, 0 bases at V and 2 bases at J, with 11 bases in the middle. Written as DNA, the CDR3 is TGTGCCAGCAGTTTATCGGTTGGTCGAGCCTACGAGCAGTACTTC. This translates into CASSLSVGRAYEQYF.

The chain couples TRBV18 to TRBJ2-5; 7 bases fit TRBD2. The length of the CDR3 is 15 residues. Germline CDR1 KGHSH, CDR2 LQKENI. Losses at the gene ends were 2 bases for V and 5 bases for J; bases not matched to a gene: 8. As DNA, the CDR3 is TGTGCCAGCTCACCAAGGCCCGGGGAGGGGGAGACCCAGTACTTC. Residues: CASSPRPGEGETQYF.

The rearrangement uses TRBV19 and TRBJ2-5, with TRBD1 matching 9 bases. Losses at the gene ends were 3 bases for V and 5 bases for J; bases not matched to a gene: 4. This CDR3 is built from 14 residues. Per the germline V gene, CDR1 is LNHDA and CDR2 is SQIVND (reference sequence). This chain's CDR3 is CASSIGTGLETQYF. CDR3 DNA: TGTGCCAGTAGTATCGGGACAGGGTTGGAGACCCAGTACTTC.

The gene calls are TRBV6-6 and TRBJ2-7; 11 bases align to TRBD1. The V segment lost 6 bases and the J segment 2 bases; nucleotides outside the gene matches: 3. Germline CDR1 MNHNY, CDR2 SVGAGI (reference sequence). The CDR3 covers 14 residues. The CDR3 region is CASRGDRGAYEQYF. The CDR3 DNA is TGTGCCAGCAGAGGGGACAGGGGGGCCTACGAGCAGTACTTC.

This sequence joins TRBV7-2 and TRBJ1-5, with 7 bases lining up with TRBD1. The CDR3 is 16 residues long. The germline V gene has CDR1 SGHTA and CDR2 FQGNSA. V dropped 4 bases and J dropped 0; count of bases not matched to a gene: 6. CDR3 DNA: TGTGCCAGCAGCTCCCGGGACAGCGATAGCAATCAGCCCCAGCATTTT. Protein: CASSSRDSDSNQPQHF.

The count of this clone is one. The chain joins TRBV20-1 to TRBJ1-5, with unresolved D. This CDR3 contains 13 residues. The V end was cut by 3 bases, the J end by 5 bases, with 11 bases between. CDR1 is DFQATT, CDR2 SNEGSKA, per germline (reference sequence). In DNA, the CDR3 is TGCAGTGCTAGTTGGAGGATCCATCAGCCCCAGCATTTT. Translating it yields CSASWRIHQPQHF.

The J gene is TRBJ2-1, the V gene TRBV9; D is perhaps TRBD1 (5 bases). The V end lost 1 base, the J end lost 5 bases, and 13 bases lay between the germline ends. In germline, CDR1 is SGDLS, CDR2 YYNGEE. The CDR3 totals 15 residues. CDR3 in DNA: TGTGCCAGCAGCGTACGGCAGGGATATAACAATGAGCAGTTCTTC. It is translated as CASSVRQGYNNEQFF.

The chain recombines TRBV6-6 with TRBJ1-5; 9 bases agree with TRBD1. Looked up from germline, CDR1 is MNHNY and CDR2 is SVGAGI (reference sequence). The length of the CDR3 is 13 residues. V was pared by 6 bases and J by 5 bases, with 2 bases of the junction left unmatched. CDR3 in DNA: TGTGCCAGCAGGGACAGGGGTTATCAGCCCCAGCATTTT. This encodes CASRDRGYQPQHF.

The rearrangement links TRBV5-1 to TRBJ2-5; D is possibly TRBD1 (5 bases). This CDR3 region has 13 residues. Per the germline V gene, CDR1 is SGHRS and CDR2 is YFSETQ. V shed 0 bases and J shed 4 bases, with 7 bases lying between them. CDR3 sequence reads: CASSLEGVETQYF. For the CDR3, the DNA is TGCGCCAGCAGCTTGGAAGGGGTAGAGACCCAGTACTTC.

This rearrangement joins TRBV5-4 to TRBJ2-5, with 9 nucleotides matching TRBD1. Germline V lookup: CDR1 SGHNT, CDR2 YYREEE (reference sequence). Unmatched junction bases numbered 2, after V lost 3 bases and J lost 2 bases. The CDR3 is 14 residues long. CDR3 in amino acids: CASSSGQGQETQYF. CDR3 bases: TGTGCCAGCAGCTCGGGACAGGGACAAGAGACCCAGTACTTC.